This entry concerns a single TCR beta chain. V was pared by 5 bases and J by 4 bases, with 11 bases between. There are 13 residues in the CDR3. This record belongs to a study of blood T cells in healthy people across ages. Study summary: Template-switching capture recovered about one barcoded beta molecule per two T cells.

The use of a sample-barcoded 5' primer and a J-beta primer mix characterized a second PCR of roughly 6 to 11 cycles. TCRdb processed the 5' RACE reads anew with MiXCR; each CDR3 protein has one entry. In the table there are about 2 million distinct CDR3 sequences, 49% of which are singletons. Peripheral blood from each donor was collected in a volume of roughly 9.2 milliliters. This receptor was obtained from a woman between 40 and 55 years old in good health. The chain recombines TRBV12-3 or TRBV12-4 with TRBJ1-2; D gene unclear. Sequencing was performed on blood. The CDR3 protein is CASSVLRGYGYTF. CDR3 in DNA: TGTGCCAGCAGTGTACTCCGGGGCTATGGCTACACCTTC.